The entry below describes one T cell receptor beta chain. Its cognate antigen has yet to be identified. Within one base of it there is no much larger clone, and no base qualities were kept. Other nucleotide sequences in the sample specify the same CDR3. Using the deep immunoSEQ assay, TCR CDR3 regions were amplified from genomic DNA by multiplex PCR. Genomic DNA extracted from each cell subset was distributed evenly over all wells of several immunoSEQ 96-well plates, and each plate served as one replicate. Each replicate PCR for unsorted PBMC received roughly 290 ng genomic DNA, equal to 25,000 to 35,000 T cell genomes. Ten immunoSEQ deep assay plates were used to sequence the unsorted PBMC genomic DNA. The purified libraries were quantified using a Qubit 3.0 fluorometer, sized with a Bioanalyzer 2100, and then quantified again using the KAPA Library Quantification kit. A separate single-read 150-cycle Illumina NextSeq 550 flow cell was used to sequence each immunoSEQ 96-well plate. Per the source publication's procedure: Because the immunoSEQ output included only junctional sequences and no quality scores, the filtering could not be the same as the filtering used for full-length reads. Sequences were annotated with PyIR, a Python wrapper for IgBLAST v1.9, using IMGT germline references to assign V/J genes and CDR3. Any read was removed if the V/J assignment was weak (E-value above 1e-6), the CDR3 was missing, or the read contained stop codons, out-of-frame junctions, or ambiguous translated residues. A V3J clonotype was defined by an identical inferred V gene, J gene, and CDR3 amino acid sequence. Percentage overlap between repertoires was calculated by dividing the number of shared unique clonotypes by the size of the smaller repertoire. Richness of each repertoire was evaluated using RTK rarefaction, the Chao1 estimator, and Recon v2.1 estimates of unobserved clonotypes. What TCRdb holds here is the immuneACCESS table cut down to in-frame rearrangements. Part of the clones is not present; checked against another copy, under half of the missing clones reflect an unresolved V gene, and the others are unexplained. The V and J calls and clone size were taken over from that table, and D and trimming were inferred from the DNA. The sample table lists about 460,000 clones, 70% to 80% of them with a count of one. 9.5% to 15% of the sample goes to the ten largest clones.

Donors were healthy HIV-negative adults with no recently reported acute infections or vaccinations. Every donor was a Caucasian adult residing in Nashville, Tennessee, USA. For unsorted samples, about 90 million PBMCs were counted and genomic DNA was extracted with the QIAamp DNA Blood Mini kit. Blood was obtained by leukapheresis, after which PBMCs were separated by Ficoll-Histopaque density gradient centrifugation and cryopreserved in liquid nitrogen vapor phase. The germline V gene sets CDR1 to SGHRS and CDR2 to YFSETQ. At the junction V is shortened by 4 bases and J by 4 bases, with 6 bases in between. Inclusive of the bounding cysteine and phenylalanine, the CDR3 is 12 residues long. Only the CDR3 DNA is retained, 36 bases long and in frame from the first base. The sample comes from a study of shared clonotypes between healthy human individuals (dated by TCRdb to about 2020). Broadly, across the study: Two women and a few men aged 18 to 49 years were included in the cohort. The study deeply sequenced blood TCR repertoires of several healthy adults to estimate repertoire size and the extent of clonotype sharing between individuals. To increase sequencing depth and limit assay-specific biases, TCR repertoire library preparation and sequencing were carried out by different laboratories using diverse techniques. Each donor's leukapheresis produced roughly between roughly 0.85 and 9.5 billion PBMCs. Paper-wide results and their limitations: The genetic and exposure-history diversity represented was limited by the small number of donors. Based on pairwise subsampling, the degree of clonotype sharing among donors was expected to be affected by sequencing depth. Sampling was limited to blood, and TCR repertoires in tissue likely differ from TCR repertoires in blood.

Input material: PBMCs. This receptor chain uses TRBV5-1 and TRBJ1-3, with the D gene call left open. The receptor's source is a woman aged 40 to 49 in good health. Some clones in this sample may be carry-over from other donors' samples. This receptor carries the CDR3 CASSPEGNTIYF. The sequenced DNA is TGCGCCAGCAGCCCGGAGGGAAACACCATATATTTT.